A selection of T cell receptor beta chains follows, all from one sample in a study of T-cell memory formation after mild COVID-19. MiXCR was run by TCRdb on the 5' RACE reads, yielding one entry per CDR3 protein. The sample consists of about 14,000 distinct CDR3 sequences, around 11% of them appearing once. Material: PBMCs or a T cell subset sorted from them (not recorded which). All receptors derive from an adult woman who had mild COVID-19 (a few samples of this study predate the infection). Cell type and time point are not known. Both conserved end residues are part of each CDR3. Fields, in order: V gene, clone size, J gene, D gene, CDR3 DNA, CDR3 protein. D genes are given only for firm matches. Some rows have no size entry. The others give once, few or many, or a class for an expanded clone.

>TRBV18|once|TRBJ2-5|.
TGTGCCAGCTCACCCCATCAGGGCCAAGGGTACCAAGAGACCCAGTACTTC
CASSPHQGQGYQETQYF
>TRBV6-5|many|TRBJ1-4|.
TGTGCCAGCAGTTACTCGACGGCCAGCTCTAATGAAAAACTGTTTTTT
CASSYSTASSNEKLFF
>TRBV27|many|TRBJ1-3|.
TGTGCCAGCAGACCAGGGGCAGTTAGCTCTGGAAACACCATATATTTT
CASRPGAVSSGNTIYF
>TRBV5-4|few|TRBJ1-1|.
TGTGCCAGCACCTATGACAGTTCACCCCTGAACACTGAAGCTTTCTTT
CASTYDSSPLNTEAFF
>TRBV5-1|many|TRBJ1-6|.
TGCGCCAGCAGACCAGGGGACCTAAGTAATTCACCCCTCCACTTT
CASRPGDLSNSPLHF
>TRBV10-3|many|TRBJ1-2|.
TGTGCCACTCGGGTAGGGGAGAACTATGGCTACACCTTC
CATRVGENYGYTF
>TRBV29-1|many|TRBJ1-5|.
TGCAGCGTAGACAGTAGCAATCAGCCCCAGCATTTT
CSVDSSNQPQHF
>TRBV6-6|many|TRBJ2-5|TRBD2
TGTGCCAGCAAGCTAGCGGTTCTACAAGAGACCCAGTACTTC
CASKLAVLQETQYF
>TRBV18|.|TRBJ1-2|.
TGTGCCAGCTCACCACAAGGGGTCTCGGGAGACTATGGCTACACCTTC
CASSPQGVSGDYGYTF
>TRBV4-2|few|TRBJ1-1|TRBD1
TGTGCCAGCAGCCAAGTCGATCGGGACAGTAGGACTGAAGCTTTCTTT
CASSQVDRDSRTEAFF
>TRBV12-3/TRBV12-4|many|TRBJ2-5|TRBD2
TGTGCCAGCAGTTTAACTAGCGGGGGCCTCTCTCGAGAGACCCAGTACTTC
CASSLTSGGLSRETQYF
>TRBV3-1|.|TRBJ1-2|TRBD1
TGTGCCAGCAGCGGACAGAACAGGGGGGACTATGGCTACACCTTC
CASSGQNRGDYGYTF
>TRBV10-3|many|TRBJ2-5|.
TGTGCCATCAGTGTGCAAGGACAGGGAGGGACCTTCTACCAAGAGACCCAGTACTTC
CAISVQGQGGTFYQETQYF
>TRBV5-1|many|TRBJ2-3|.
TGCGCCAGCAGCTTGCCTCTCACAGATACGCAGTATTTT
CASSLPLTDTQYF
>TRBV7-8|.|TRBJ2-2|.
TGTGCCAGCAGGAACACGAACACCGGGGAGCTGTTTTTT
CASRNTNTGELFF
>TRBV12-3/TRBV12-4|.|TRBJ2-5|.
TGTGCCAGAAGTTTTTCCCTAAAGACCCAGTACTTC
CARSFSLKTQYF
>TRBV12-3/TRBV12-4|many|TRBJ2-7|.
TGTGCCAGCAGTTTTTTCGCTAGCGTCTCCTACGAGCAGTACTTC
CASSFFASVSYEQYF
>TRBV11-1|many|TRBJ2-2|.
TGTGCCAGCAGCTATAAAGTCCGAGCGGGGAACACCGGGGAGCTGTTTTTT
CASSYKVRAGNTGELFF
>TRBV6-2/TRBV6-3|many|TRBJ2-7|.
TGTGCCAGCAGTTTATTAGGGGGATCCTCAAGCGAGCAGTACTTC
CASSLLGGSSSEQYF
>TRBV12-3/TRBV12-4|many|TRBJ1-1|.
TGTGCCAGCAGTTTGGTTCGGGGATCCCTTCCTCTGAACACTGAAGCTTTCTTT
CASSLVRGSLPLNTEAFF
>TRBV7-9|many|TRBJ2-2|.
TGTGCCAGCAGCTTAGATCCCACGGTCCCAAGGGAGCTGTTTTTT
CASSLDPTVPRELFF
>TRBV2|.|TRBJ1-6|.
TGTGCCAGCCTGGGGGGGCTTAATTCACCCCTCCACTTT
CASLGGLNSPLHF
>TRBV27|many|TRBJ2-7|.
TGTGCCAGCAGTTTATCGGTAAGCTACGAGCAGTACTTC
CASSLSVSYEQYF
>TRBV25-1|many|TRBJ1-2|.
TGTGCCAGCAGACCCGGGGGTAACTATGGCTACACCTTC
CASRPGGNYGYTF